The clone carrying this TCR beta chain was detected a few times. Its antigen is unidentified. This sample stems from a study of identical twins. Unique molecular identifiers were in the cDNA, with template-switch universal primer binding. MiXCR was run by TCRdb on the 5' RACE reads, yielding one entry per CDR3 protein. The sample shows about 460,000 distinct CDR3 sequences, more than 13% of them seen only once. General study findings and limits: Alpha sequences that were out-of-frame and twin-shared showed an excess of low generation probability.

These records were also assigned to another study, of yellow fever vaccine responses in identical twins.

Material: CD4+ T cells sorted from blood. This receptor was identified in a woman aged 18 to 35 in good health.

Here the CDR3 reads CASSLGDAVSGNTIYF. CDR3 coding DNA: TGTGCCAGCAGCTTAGGAGACGCCGTCTCTGGAAACACCATATATTTT. The gene calls are TRBV7-9 and TRBJ1-3; D is unclear. The ends were cut back, 1 base at V and 0 bases at J, with 10 bases in the middle. CDR3 length equals 16 residues. The germline V gene has CDR1 SEHNR and CDR2 FQNEAQ (reference sequence).